The 7 T cell receptor beta chains reported below all come from one sample, sequenced in a study of technical replicates of blood from a few donors. TCRdb's table, derived via immunoSEQ multiplex PCR, lists solely in-frame clones and lacks some. The sample lists approximately 68,000 clones, 95% to 98% seen once, with 0.25% to 0.3% in the top ten. The specimen sequenced was T cells isolated from PBMCs. The origin of the receptors is a human donor in good health.

CDR3 nucleotides: TGTGCCAGCAGCCGTTGGACAGGGCAGGCTTTCTTT. Translated, it gives CASSRWTGQAFF. The genes are TRBV11-2 and TRBJ1-1; 8 bases are a match to TRBD1. Germline loops: CDR1 SGHAT, CDR2 FQNNGV. V shed 5 bases and J 11 bases; nucleotides not matched to a gene: 7. CDR3 length equals 12 residues.

The chain has TRBV11-2 and TRBJ2-2; 7 bases map to TRBD1. Germline V CDR1 and CDR2: SGHAT, FQNNGV. V trimming: 1 base; J trimming: 6 bases; junction bases outside the gene matches: 5. The length of the CDR3 is 15 residues. The CDR3 here is CASSLGQGRAGELFF. Written as DNA, the CDR3 is TGTGCCAGCAGCTTAGGACAGGGAAGGGCCGGGGAGCTGTTTTTT.

This clone was counted a single time. The chain is built from TRBV7-2 and TRBJ1-2, with TRBD1 as a possible D gene (6 bases). The CDR3 extends over 15 amino acids. V was clipped by 5 bases and J by 3 bases, with 16 bases between them. Per germline, CDR1 SGHTA and CDR2 FQGNSA. The CDR3 reads CASSLGNRVDYGYTF. The CDR3 region has the DNA TGTGCCAGCAGCCTAGGGAACAGGGTGGACTATGGCTACACCTTC.

The rearrangement links TRBV27 to TRBJ1-5; no definite D call. The CDR3 totals 12 residues. Germline CDR1 is MNHEY and CDR2 is SMNVEV (reference sequence). V shed 6 bases and J shed 3 bases, with 6 bases lying between them. DNA for the CDR3: TGTGCCAGCAGCCAGTACAATCAGCCCCAGCATTTT. It encodes CASSQYNQPQHF.

This chain connects TRBV6-6 to TRBJ1-2, with D hard to call. V lost 6 bases and J 8 bases, leaving 22 bases between the germline ends. Germline CDR1 MNHNY, CDR2 SVGAGI (reference sequence). The CDR3 sequence is 15 residues long. The CDR3 DNA reads TGTGCCAGCAGGCAGGTCTCCTCGATAAGTGCGGGCTACACCTTC. Translating gives CASRQVSSISAGYTF.

This chain connects TRBV19 to TRBJ2-7; 9 nucleotides match TRBD1. Trimming took 1 base from V and 2 from J; bases not matched to a gene: 0. The germline V gene has CDR1 LNHDA and CDR2 SQIVND (reference sequence). This CDR3 comprises 14 residues. Here the CDR3 reads CASSIGQGAYEQYF. The DNA of the CDR3 is TGTGCCAGTAGTATAGGACAGGGGGCCTACGAGCAGTACTTC. Combining the CDR3 with reference TRBV19 and TRBJ2-7 gives the whole variable domain DGGITQSPKYLFRKEGQNVTLSCEQNLNHDAMYWYRQDPGQGLRLIYYSQIVNDFQKGDIAEGYSVSREKKESFPLTVTSAQKNPTAFYLCASSIGQGAYEQYFGPGTRLTVT.

The chain carries TRBV11-3 and TRBJ1-1; no definite D call. V gave up 5 bases and J gave up 0 bases, with 10 bases separating them. CDR1 and CDR2 from the germline V gene are SGHNT and YENEEA. The CDR3 is made up of 14 amino acids. CDR3 DNA: TGTGCCAGCAGCCAATTCAGGATGAACACTGAAGCTTTCTTT. Amino acid sequence: CASSQFRMNTEAFF.